This TCR beta chain came from a study of blood T cell repertoires in COVID-19. Clones were sequenced by immunoSEQ multiplex PCR, and TCRdb holds only the in-frame ones, with some missing. Of over 85,000 clones listed, 70% to 90% are singletons. CDR1 is LNHDA and CDR2 is SQIVND in the germline V gene (reference sequence). The CDR3 is 16 residues long. V gave up 5 bases and J gave up 2 bases; unmatched junction bases: 11. J is TRBJ2-7 and V is TRBV19; 8 bases agree with TRBD1. The specimen sequenced was peripheral blood. The source is a woman of 80 years or more with acute or convalescent COVID-19. The CDR3 is CASSGVGQDRAYEQYF. CDR3 DNA: TGTGCCAGTAGTGGGGTGGGACAGGATAGGGCCTACGAGCAGTACTTC.